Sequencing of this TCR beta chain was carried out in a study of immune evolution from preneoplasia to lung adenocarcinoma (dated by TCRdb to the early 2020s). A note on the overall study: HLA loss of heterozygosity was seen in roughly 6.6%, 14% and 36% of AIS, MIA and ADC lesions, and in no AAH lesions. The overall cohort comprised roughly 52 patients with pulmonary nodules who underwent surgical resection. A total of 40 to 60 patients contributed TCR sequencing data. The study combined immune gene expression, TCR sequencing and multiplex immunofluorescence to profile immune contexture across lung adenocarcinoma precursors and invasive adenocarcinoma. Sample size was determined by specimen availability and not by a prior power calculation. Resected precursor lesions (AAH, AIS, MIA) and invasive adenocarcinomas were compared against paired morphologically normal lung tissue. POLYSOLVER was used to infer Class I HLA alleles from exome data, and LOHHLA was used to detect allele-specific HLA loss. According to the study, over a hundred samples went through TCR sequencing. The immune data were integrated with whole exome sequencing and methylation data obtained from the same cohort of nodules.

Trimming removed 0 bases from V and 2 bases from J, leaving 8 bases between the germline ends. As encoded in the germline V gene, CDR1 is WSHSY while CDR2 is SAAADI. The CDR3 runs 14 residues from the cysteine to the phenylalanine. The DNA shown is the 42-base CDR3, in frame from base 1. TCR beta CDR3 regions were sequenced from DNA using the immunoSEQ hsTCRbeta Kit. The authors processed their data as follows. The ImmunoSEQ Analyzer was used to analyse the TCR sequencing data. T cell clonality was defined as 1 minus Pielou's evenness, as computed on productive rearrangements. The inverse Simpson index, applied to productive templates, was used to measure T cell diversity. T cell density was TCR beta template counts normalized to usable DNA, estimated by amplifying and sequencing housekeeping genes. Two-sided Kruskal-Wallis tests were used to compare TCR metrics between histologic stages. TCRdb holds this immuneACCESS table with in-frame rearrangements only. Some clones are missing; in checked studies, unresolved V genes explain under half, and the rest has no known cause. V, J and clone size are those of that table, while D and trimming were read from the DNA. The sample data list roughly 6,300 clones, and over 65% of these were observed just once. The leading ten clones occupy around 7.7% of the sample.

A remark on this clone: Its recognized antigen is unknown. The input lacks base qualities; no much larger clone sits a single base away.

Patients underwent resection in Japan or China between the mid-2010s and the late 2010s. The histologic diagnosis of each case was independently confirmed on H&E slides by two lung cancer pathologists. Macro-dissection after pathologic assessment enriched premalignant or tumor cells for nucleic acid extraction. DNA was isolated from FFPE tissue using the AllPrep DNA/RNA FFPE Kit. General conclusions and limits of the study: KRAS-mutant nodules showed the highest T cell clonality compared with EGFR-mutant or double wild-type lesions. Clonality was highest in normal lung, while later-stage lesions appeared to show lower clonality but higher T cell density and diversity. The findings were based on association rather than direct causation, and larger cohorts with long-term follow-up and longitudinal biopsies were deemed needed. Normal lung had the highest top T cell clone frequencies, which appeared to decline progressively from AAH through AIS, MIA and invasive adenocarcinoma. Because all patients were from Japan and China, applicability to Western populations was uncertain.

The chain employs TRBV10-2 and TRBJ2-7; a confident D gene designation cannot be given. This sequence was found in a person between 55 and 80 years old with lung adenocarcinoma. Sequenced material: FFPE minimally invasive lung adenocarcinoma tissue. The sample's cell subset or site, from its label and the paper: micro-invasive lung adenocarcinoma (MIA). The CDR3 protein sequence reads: CASSESLTTYEQYF. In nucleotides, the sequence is TGCGCCAGCAGTGAGTCGCTCACGACCTACGAGCAGTACTTC.